The T cell receptor beta chain described here comes from a study of T cells after yellow fever vaccination. This CDR3 is built from 17 residues. V lost 0 bases to trimming and J lost 0 bases, with 15 bases between them. In its sample, this clonotype was seen a few times. As yet, its antigen is unknown. Study results and caveats: Overlap between CD4 and CD8 compartments was detected for a small share of clonotypes.

Via MiXCR, TCRdb re-called the 5' RACE reads, giving one row per CDR3 protein. The sample lists 150,000 to 200,000 distinct CDR3 sequences; roughly a tenth were seen once. The rearrangement joins TRBV23-1 to TRBJ2-7, with D uncertain. TRBV23-1 is designated an ORF whose function remains uncertain. This specimen consisted of CD8+ T cells sorted from PBMCs, obtained 45 days after the yellow fever booster vaccination. The receptor was isolated from a man between 18 and 29 years old who received the YFV17D yellow fever vaccine. CDR3 nucleotide sequence: TGCGCCAGCAGTCAATCGTTGAGACCGTACGTCTCCTACGAGCAGTACGTC. This encodes CASSQSLRPYVSYEQYV.